The rows below give T cell receptor beta chains drawn from one sample of a study of T-cell reconstitution after alpha-beta-depleted transplantation in children. From the PCR reads, TCRdb called clonotypes with MiXCR, one entry per CDR3 protein. The sample shows about 240,000 distinct CDR3 sequences, roughly a quarter of them seen only once. The sequencing used PBMCs, collected before TCRalphabeta/CD19-depleted stem cell transplant. The receptors derive from a girl aged 2 to 10 with Fanconi anemia, due to receive a stem cell transplant. CDR3s include the opening cysteine and the closing phenylalanine or tryptophan.

>TRBJ2-7|TRBV18
CASSLDRVAYEQYF
>TRBJ2-1|TRBV6-4
CASSDSSGRAYNEQFF
>TRBJ2-3|TRBV29-1
CSVRPSGTDTQYF
>TRBJ2-1|TRBV12-3/TRBV12-4
CASSLIPSLLAGDDEQFF
>TRBJ2-2|TRBV29-1
CSVLVAGGSGELFF
>TRBJ2-5|TRBV11-2
CASSLNGQKETQYF
>TRBJ2-3|TRBV25-1
CASSPTKSADTQYF
>TRBJ2-3|TRBV20-1
CSARRQGADTQYF
>TRBJ2-7|TRBV12-3/TRBV12-4
CASRTSGGHYEQYF
>TRBJ1-2|TRBV11-2
CASSSTIQGALINYGYTF
>TRBJ2-1|TRBV28
CATYGLAGGAYNEQFF
>TRBJ2-7|TRBV18
CASSPYQGSYEQYF
>TRBJ2-3|TRBV11-2
CASSLDRSSTDTQYF
>TRBJ2-1|TRBV24-1
CATSDPSLISYNEQFF
>TRBJ2-3|TRBV5-5
CASSLGLGPSTDTQYF
>TRBJ2-5|TRBV27
CASSTHEARFQETQYF
>TRBJ2-3|TRBV7-2
CASSLFGGLSTDTQYF
>TRBJ2-1|TRBV7-9
CASSRIYNEQFF
>TRBJ2-2|TRBV4-2
CASSQGSPTYTGELFF
>TRBJ2-3|TRBV20-1
CSARDYPGLRTDTQYF
>TRBJ1-1|TRBV20-1
CSASMGNTEAFF
>TRBJ1-5|TRBV20-1
CSARVGPMGWSQPQHF
>TRBJ2-7|TRBV29-1
CSVGLAGALYEQYF
>TRBJ2-1|TRBV29-1
CSVDSGSGTYNEQFF
>TRBJ1-2|TRBV12-3/TRBV12-4
CASSLRVSGGYGYTF
>TRBJ1-5|TRBV18
CASSLTRGGQPQHF
>TRBJ2-3|TRBV13
CASSLLERGITDTQYF
>TRBJ1-6|TRBV5-6
CASSFEGPYNSPLHF
>TRBJ2-1|TRBV20-1
CSARDQAYNEQFF
>TRBJ2-1|TRBV29-1
CSVVRGASYNEQFF
>TRBJ1-4|TRBV29-1
CSVAWGANEKLFF